These 5 T cell receptor beta chains were sequenced from one sample in a study of T cell responses to AZD1222 COVID-19 vaccine (dated by TCRdb to the early 2020s). The time point label, as the study defines it: baseline before first vaccination. Library preparation was by the immunoSEQ multiplex PCR assay. Not all clones reach the TCRdb copy of this immuneACCESS table, which keeps in-frame sequences only. Checked studies attribute under half of the gap to unresolved V genes and leave the rest unexplained. The sample contains some 120,000 clones, around 92% of them found a single time. The leading ten clones occupy approximately 1% of the sample. This specimen consisted of peripheral blood, obtained on day 0 of AZD1222 vaccination. The receptors shown here come from an adult in good health.

The DNA of the CDR3 is TGTGCCAGCAGCCCTCCGGAAACACCCCTCCACTTT. Translation gives CASSPPETPLHF. The rearrangement links TRBV7-9 to TRBJ1-6; no reliable D call. Germline CDR1 SEHNR, CDR2 FQNEAQ (reference sequence). CDR3 length: 12 amino acids. V was clipped by 5 bases and J by 11 bases, with 10 bases between them. The whole variable domain, remainder taken from reference TRBV7-9 and TRBJ1-6, is DTGVSQNPRHKITKRGQNVTFRCDPISEHNRLYWYRQTLGQGPEFLTYFQNEAQLEKSRLLSDRFSAERPKGSFSTLEIQRTEQGDSAMYLCASSPPETPLHFGNGTRLTVT.

This clone was seen only a few times. This chain joins TRBV7-8 and TRBJ2-1; no clear D gene. CDR1 and CDR2 (germline): SGHVS, FQNEAQ. This CDR3 is built from 13 residues. V dropped 4 bases and J dropped 12 bases, with 16 bases sitting between them. The CDR3 is CASSSLLTVGQFF. CDR3 coding DNA: TGTGCCAGCAGCTCCCTACTCACCGTCGGGCAGTTCTTC.

The V gene is TRBV24-1, the J gene TRBJ2-2; 7 nucleotides match TRBD2. Germline V lookup: CDR1 KGHDR, CDR2 SFDVKD. V shed 0 bases, J shed 4 bases, and the junction held 1 base outside the gene matches. The CDR3 consists of 15 residues. CDR3 residues: CATSDLSGGTGELFF. In DNA form, the CDR3 reads TGTGCCACCAGTGATTTGTCGGGGGGCACCGGGGAGCTGTTTTTT.

The CDR3 protein is CASSLTGSRNTIYF. The CDR3 coding sequence is TGTGCCAGCAGCTTAACTGGTAGTAGAAACACCATATATTTT. The genes are TRBV7-9 and TRBJ1-3; D is undetermined. There are 14 residues in the CDR3. Germline CDR1 and CDR2: SEHNR and FQNEAQ (reference sequence). V dropped 2 bases and J dropped 5 bases, with 10 bases sitting between them.

The chain links TRBV6-5 to TRBJ1-1; D may be TRBD1 (5 bases). Germline assignment: CDR1 MNHEY and CDR2 SVGAGI. V was trimmed by 2 bases and J by 0 bases, leaving 10 bases between them. The length of the CDR3 is 15 residues. The DNA of the CDR3 is TGTGCCAGCAGTTACCCCGGGACCTTGAACACTGAAGCTTTCTTT. It translates to CASSYPGTLNTEAFF.